Given below is one T cell receptor beta chain in context. What it binds is unknown. V lost 0 bases and J 8 bases, leaving 19 bases between the germline ends. This CDR3 comprises 16 residues. Germline CDR1 is MNHNY and CDR2 is SVGAGI (reference sequence). The protocol was immunoSEQ multiplex PCR, while the TCRdb copy is restricted to in-frame clones and leaves out a portion. The data hold 45,000 to 60,000 clones, with approximately 80% observed a single time. This specimen belongs to a study of early stage breast cancer tumors. Whole-study results and caveats: Tumor and normal breast were distinguished via blood comparison in about 90% of the 16 patients.

The sample taken for sequencing was blood. V gene TRBV6-6 combines with J gene TRBJ1-2; no definite D call. The receptor's source is a person aged 50 to 59 with breast cancer. The CDR3 DNA reads as TGTGCCAGCAGTTACTCATGGGAACCGGGAACCCACGGCTACACCTTC. Its translation: CASSYSWEPGTHGYTF.